A single sample is the source of the 3 T cell receptor beta chains below, sequenced in a study of early T cells in non-severe SARS-CoV-2 infection. A single record per CDR3 protein comes from TCRdb applying MiXCR to the 5' RACE reads. In the table there are about 64,000 distinct CDR3 sequences, 10% to 15% of which are singletons. The sequencing input was whole blood. These receptors all come from an adult who was a healthcare worker with PCR-confirmed SARS-CoV-2 infection or an uninfected control (not recorded which).

The rearrangement links TRBV5-1 to TRBJ1-4; 8 nucleotides line up with TRBD1. The CDR3 has 14 amino acids. CDR1 and CDR2 (germline): SGHRS, YFSETQ. Trimming at V came to 4 bases and at J to 8 bases, leaving 7 bases not matched to a gene. The CDR3: CASSQGTGGEKLFF. The CDR3 DNA sequence: TGCGCCAGCAGCCAAGGGACAGGCGGGGAAAAACTGTTTTTT.

The sample holds a few counts of this clonotype. V and J are TRBV12-3 or TRBV12-4 and TRBJ2-1; D is unclear. The length of the CDR3 is 13 residues. V gave up 5 bases and J gave up 3 bases, with 8 bases separating them. CDR3 nucleotides: TGTGCCAGCAGTACCGACGGCTACAATGAGCAGTTCTTC. Amino acids: CASSTDGYNEQFF.

The J gene is TRBJ2-7, the V gene TRBV6-5, with a tentative D call TRBD1 (5 bases). The germline V gene encodes CDR1 MNHEY and CDR2 SVGAGI. The CDR3 runs 15 residues. Trimming stripped 2 bases from V and 0 bases from J, with 11 bases between. In nucleotides, the CDR3 is TGTGCCAGCAGTTACCATGTAGGGGCCTCCTACGAGCAGTACTTC. Amino acid sequence: CASSYHVGASYEQYF.